One TCR beta chain is described in this entry. Seattle-derived patients entered the study during active infection and were followed longitudinally. These data originate in a study of blood T cell repertoires in COVID-19. About the study: The origin of the acute and convalescent COVID-19 samples was the United States, Italy and Spain. Sources were T cells, B-cell-depleted T cells, or PBMCs; the material itself was cDNA or gDNA.

Under the authors' procedure: Estimates of nucleated cell counts were drawn from the amplification of reference gene primers. Assay: immunoSEQ multiplex PCR; the TCRdb copy retains only in-frame clones and omits some. D and trimming were read from the DNA, whereas the V and J calls and clone size are those reported in that table. The sample holds about 140,000 clones; 84% are singletons and the top ten take under 10%. This CDR3 region has 14 residues. The germline gives CDR1 ENHRY, CDR2 SYGVKD. The V end was cut by 1 base, the J end by 9 bases, with 10 bases between. Sequencing used peripheral blood. The clonotype comes from a man aged 25 to 40 with COVID-19, enrolled during active disease. This chain uses TRBV10-3 with TRBJ1-6; a weak D match, TRBD1 (5 bases). The CDR3 coding sequence is TGTGCCATCAGTGAGTTCGGGGGAGGTTCACCCCTCCACTTT. It specifies CAISEFGGGSPLHF.